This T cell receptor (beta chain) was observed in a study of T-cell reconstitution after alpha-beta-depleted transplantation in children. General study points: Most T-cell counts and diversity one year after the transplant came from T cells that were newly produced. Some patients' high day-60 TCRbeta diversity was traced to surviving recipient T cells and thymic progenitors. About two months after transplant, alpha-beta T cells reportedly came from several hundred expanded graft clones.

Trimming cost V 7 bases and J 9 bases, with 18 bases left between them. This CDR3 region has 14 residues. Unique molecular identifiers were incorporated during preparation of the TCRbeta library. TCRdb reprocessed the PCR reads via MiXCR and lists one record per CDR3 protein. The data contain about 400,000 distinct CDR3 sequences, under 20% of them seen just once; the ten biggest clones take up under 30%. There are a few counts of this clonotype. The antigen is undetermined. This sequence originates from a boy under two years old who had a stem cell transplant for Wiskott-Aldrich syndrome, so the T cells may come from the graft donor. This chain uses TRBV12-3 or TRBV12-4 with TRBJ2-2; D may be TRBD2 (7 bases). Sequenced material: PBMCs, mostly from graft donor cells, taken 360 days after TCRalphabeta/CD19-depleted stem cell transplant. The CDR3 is CASILWARGRELFF. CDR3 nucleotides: TGTGCCAGCATCCTCTGGGCGCGGGGGCGGGAGCTGTTTTTT.